In its sample, the clone carrying this TCR beta chain was seen once. The antigen is not known. The source of the sample is a study of Tregs in tolerant kidney transplant recipients. Notes on the study in general: Expanding Tregs on activated donor B cells appeared to best identify donor-specific TCRbeta clones. No direct test of biological reproducibility was done here.

The repertoire was sequenced with immunoSEQ multiplex PCR; TCRdb's copy has only in-frame clones and lacks some. The profile shows just under 65,000 clones, more than 95% of them singletons. V lost 4 bases to trimming and J lost 14 bases, with 22 bases between them. The CDR3 consists of 14 residues. Germline V gene lookup returns CDR1 SGHRS and CDR2 YFSETQ. V is TRBV5-1 and J is TRBJ2-1, with D maybe TRBD1 (6 bases). This receptor was obtained from a human donor who received a combined kidney and bone marrow transplant. The source material was Tregs from blood, sampled before the transplant. Here the CDR3 reads CASSPGTRPLREFF. CDR3 DNA: TGCGCCAGCAGCCCCGGGACAAGGCCGTTGAGGGAGTTCTTC.